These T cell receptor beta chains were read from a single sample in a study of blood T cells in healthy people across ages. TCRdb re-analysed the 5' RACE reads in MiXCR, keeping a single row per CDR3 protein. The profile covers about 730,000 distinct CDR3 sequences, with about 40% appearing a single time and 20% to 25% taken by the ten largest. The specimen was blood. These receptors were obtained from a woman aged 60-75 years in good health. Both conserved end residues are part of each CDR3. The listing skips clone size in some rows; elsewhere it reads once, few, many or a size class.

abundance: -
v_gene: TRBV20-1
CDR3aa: CSASNRLNYGYTF

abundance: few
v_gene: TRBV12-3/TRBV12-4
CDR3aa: CASSVSGRDTQYF

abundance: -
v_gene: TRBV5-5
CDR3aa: CASNRDSQETQYF

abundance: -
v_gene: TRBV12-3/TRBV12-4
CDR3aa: CASRTGTGTGELFF

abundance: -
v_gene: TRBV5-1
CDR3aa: CASSLLSGGLSYNEQYF

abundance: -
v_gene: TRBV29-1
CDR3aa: CSVKFHQETQYF

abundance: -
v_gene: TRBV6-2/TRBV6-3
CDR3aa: CASNTGVGQPQHF

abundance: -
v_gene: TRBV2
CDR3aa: CASTGLTYTQYF

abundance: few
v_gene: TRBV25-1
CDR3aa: CASSLGQGATEAFF

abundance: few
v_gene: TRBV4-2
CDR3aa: CASSGPLAGVVYEQYF

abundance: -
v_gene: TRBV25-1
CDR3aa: CASRGLAGEQFF

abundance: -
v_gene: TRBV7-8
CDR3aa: CASSPRRVPYNEQYF

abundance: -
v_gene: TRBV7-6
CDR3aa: CASSLDDRGETQFF

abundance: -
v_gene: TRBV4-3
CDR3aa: CAISQVAGGPDNEQFF

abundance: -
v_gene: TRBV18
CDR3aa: CASSSRQGGTDTQYF

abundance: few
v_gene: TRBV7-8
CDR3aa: CASSPLAGHEQFF

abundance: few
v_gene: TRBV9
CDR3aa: CASSVEQGYEQYF

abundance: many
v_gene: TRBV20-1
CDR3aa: CSASGQGGYEQYF

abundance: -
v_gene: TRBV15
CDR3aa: CATSKQKNIQYF

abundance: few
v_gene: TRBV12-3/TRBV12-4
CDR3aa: CASSVTRNYGYTF

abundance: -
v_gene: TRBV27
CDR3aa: CASRPAKATGELFF

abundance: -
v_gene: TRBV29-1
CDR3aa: CSVRTGGLNEQFF

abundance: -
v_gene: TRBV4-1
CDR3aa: CASSQDLAGGQVEQFF

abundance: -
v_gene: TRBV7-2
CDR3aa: CASSLASAGVNYGYTF

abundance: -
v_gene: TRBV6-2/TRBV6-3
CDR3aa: CASSYPQGRGEQYF

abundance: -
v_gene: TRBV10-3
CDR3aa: CAIVGGPYNEQFF